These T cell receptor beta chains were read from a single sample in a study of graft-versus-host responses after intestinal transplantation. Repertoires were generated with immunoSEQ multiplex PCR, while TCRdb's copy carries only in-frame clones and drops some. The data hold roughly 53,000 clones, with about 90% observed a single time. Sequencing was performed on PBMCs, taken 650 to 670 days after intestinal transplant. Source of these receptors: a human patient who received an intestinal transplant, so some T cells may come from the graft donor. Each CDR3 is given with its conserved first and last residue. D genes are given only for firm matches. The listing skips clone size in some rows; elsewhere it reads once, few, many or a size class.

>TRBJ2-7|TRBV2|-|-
TGTGCCAGCAGCGGGTTAGAGCAGTACTTC
CASSGLEQYF
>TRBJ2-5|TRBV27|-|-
TGTGCCAGCAGCCCTACCTTGTACCAAGAGACCCAGTACTTC
CASSPTLYQETQYF
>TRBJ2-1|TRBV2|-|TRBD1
TGTGCCAGCGCTCCCCTCAGACAGGGTCGCAATGAGCAGTTCTTC
CASAPLRQGRNEQFF
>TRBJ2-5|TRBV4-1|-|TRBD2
TGCGCCAGCAGCCGACTCGCTCTAGGACTAGCGGGGCAAGAGACCCAGTACTTC
CASSRLALGLAGQETQYF
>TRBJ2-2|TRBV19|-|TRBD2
TGTGCCAGTAGTATTTCGGCTAGCGGGGGGGCCGGGGAGCTGTTTTTT
CASSISASGGAGELFF
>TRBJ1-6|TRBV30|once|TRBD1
TGTGCCTGGTCACGGGACAGGGTTAATTCACCCCTCCACTTT
CAWSRDRVNSPLHF
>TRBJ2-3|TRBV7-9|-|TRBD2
TGTGCCAGCAGCCCGCGACTAGCGGGGGGACTTGATACGCAGTATTTT
CASSPRLAGGLDTQYF
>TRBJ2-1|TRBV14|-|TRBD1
TGTGCCAGCAGCCCGCCGGCCGGGACAGGGGGCGTCAATGAGCAGTTCTTC
CASSPPAGTGGVNEQFF
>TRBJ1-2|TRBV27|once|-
TGTGCCAGCAGTTTCGGCAGGGAAAAGGGCTACACCTTC
CASSFGREKGYTF
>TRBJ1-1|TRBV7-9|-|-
TGTGCCAGCAGCTTAGCGCGGTTGGACACTGAAGCTTTCTTT
CASSLARLDTEAFF
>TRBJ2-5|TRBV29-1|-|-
TGCAGCGTCTATCTCGAGGGCGTGCGAGAGACCCAGTACTTC
CSVYLEGVRETQYF
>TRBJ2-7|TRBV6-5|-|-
TGTGCCAGCAGTACAAGAAACGAGCAGTACTTC
CASSTRNEQYF
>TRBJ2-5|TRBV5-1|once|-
TGCGCCAGCAGCTTGTTAGGCGTTAAAGAGACCCAGTACTTC
CASSLLGVKETQYF
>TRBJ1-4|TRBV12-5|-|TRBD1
TGTGCTAGTGGTTGGATTCCCAGGACAGGGGCAGAGAATGAAAAACTGTTTTTT
CASGWIPRTGAENEKLFF
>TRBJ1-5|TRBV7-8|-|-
TGTGCCAGCAGCTTAGGTCATGGGTTCGGCCTGGGTCAGCCCCAGCATTTT
CASSLGHGFGLGQPQHF
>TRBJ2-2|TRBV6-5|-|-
TGTGCCAGCAGTTGGGAGGCGGGTTCCACCGGGGAGCTGTTTTTT
CASSWEAGSTGELFF
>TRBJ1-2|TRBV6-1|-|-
TGCGCCAGCAGTCAGTACGGTGGGTATGGCTACACCTTC
CASSQYGGYGYTF
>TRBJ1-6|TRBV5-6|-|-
TGTGCCAGCAGCTTGATGGGGATGGACTATAATTCACCCCTCCACTTT
CASSLMGMDYNSPLHF
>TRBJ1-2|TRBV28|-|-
TGTGCCAGCAGTTTAGGGCAGAACTATGGCTACACCTTC
CASSLGQNYGYTF
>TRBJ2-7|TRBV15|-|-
TGTGCCACCAGCAGGGACTTGGGGTCGGTGACCTACGAGCAGTACTTC
CATSRDLGSVTYEQYF
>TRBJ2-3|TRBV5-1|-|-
TGCGCCAGCAGCTCCCCTTTTGGGAGTAGCCCAGATACGCAGTATTTT
CASSSPFGSSPDTQYF
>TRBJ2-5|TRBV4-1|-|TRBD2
TGCGCCAGCAGCCAAGTGGCTAGCGGGGGGGGAGAGACCCAGTACTTC
CASSQVASGGGETQYF
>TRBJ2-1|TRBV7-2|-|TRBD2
TGTGCCAGCAGCTTTCGGCAGAGCGGGGGTGAGCAGTTCTTC
CASSFRQSGGEQFF
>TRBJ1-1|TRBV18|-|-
TGTGCCAGCTCATCAGGACTGAGGAACACTGAAGCTTTCTTT
CASSSGLRNTEAFF
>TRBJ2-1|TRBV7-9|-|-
TGTGCCAGCAGCCCAGCCTCTAGAAATGAGCAGTTCTTC
CASSPASRNEQFF
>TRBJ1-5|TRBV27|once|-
TGTGCCAGCAGTCCGGATAGCAATCAGCCCCAGCATTTT
CASSPDSNQPQHF
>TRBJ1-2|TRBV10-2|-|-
TGCGCCAGCAGTGACAGGGGTGAGCCTCGCACCTTC
CASSDRGEPRTF